Listed below are T cell receptor beta chains from one sample, sequenced in a study of blood T cell repertoires in COVID-19. TCRdb's table, derived via immunoSEQ multiplex PCR, lists solely in-frame clones and lacks some. The sample has about 160,000 clones; around 79% are singletons. Sequencing was done on a sample of peripheral blood. These receptors all stem from a woman in her sixties or seventies with COVID-19, enrolled during active disease. Each CDR3 is given with its conserved first and last residue. The order of the fields is CDR3 protein, CDR3 DNA, clone size, D gene, V gene, J gene. A D gene is named only where the DNA matches it firmly. Some rows have no size entry. The others give once, few or many, or a class for an expanded clone.

CDR3: CASSGLAVNTGELFF; DNA: TGTGCCAGCTCAGGACTAGCAGTAAACACCGGGGAGCTGTTTTTT; size: NA; D: TRBD2; V: TRBV18; J: TRBJ2-2
CDR3: CASSLSTDNEQFF; DNA: TGTGCCAGCAGTTTATCGACAGACAATGAGCAGTTCTTC; size: NA; D: NA; V: TRBV27; J: TRBJ2-1
CDR3: CASSLDSSGTRLNTGELFF; DNA: TGTGCCAGCAGCTTAGATTCTAGCGGGACAAGATTGAACACCGGGGAGCTGTTTTTT; size: once; D: TRBD2; V: TRBV11-3; J: TRBJ2-2
CDR3: CASKFGTGGPGANVLTF; DNA: TGTGCCAGTAAATTTGGGACAGGGGGCCCTGGGGCCAACGTCCTGACTTTC; size: NA; D: TRBD1; V: TRBV19; J: TRBJ2-6
CDR3: CASSLVEGSGANVLTF; DNA: TGCGCCAGCAGCTTGGTGGAGGGATCTGGGGCCAACGTCCTGACTTTC; size: NA; D: NA; V: TRBV5-1; J: TRBJ2-6
CDR3: CASRLSTGPREDTF; DNA: TGTGCCAGCAGGTTATCAACCGGCCCGCGAGAGGACACCTTC; size: NA; D: NA; V: TRBV2; J: TRBJ1-2
CDR3: CASRTGTGTDTQYF; DNA: TGTGCCAGCAGAACCGGGACAGGGACAGATACGCAGTATTTT; size: NA; D: TRBD1; V: TRBV27; J: TRBJ2-3
CDR3: CASSSTGGMEPQHF; DNA: TGTGCCAGCAGCTCGACAGGGGGCATGGAGCCCCAGCATTTT; size: NA; D: TRBD1; V: TRBV5-6; J: TRBJ1-5
CDR3: CASSFTAAGEQFF; DNA: TGCGCCAGCAGCTTTACAGCGGCGGGCGAGCAGTTCTTC; size: few; D: NA; V: TRBV5-1; J: TRBJ2-1
CDR3: CATSGQREGNEQFF; DNA: TGTGCCACCAGTGGTCAGCGGGAAGGGAATGAGCAGTTCTTC; size: NA; D: TRBD2; V: TRBV24-1; J: TRBJ2-1
CDR3: CACRQGYEQYF; DNA: TGTGCCTGTCGACAGGGGTACGAGCAGTACTTC; size: few; D: TRBD1; V: TRBV19; J: TRBJ2-7
CDR3: CASSSGTVNNEQFF; DNA: TGTGCCAGCAGTTCCGGGACAGTAAACAATGAGCAGTTCTTC; size: NA; D: TRBD1; V: TRBV6-5; J: TRBJ2-1
CDR3: CASSLEVQGDEQFF; DNA: TGTGCCAGCAGCTTGGAGGTCCAAGGGGATGAGCAGTTCTTC; size: NA; D: NA; V: TRBV5-4; J: TRBJ2-1
CDR3: CASSKGTGQLANYGYTF; DNA: TGTGCCAGCAGTAAAGGGACAGGACAGTTAGCTAACTATGGCTACACCTTC; size: once; D: TRBD1; V: TRBV6-1; J: TRBJ1-2
CDR3: CASSLNLAGQETQYF; DNA: TGTGCCAGCAGCTTAAACCTAGCGGGCCAAGAGACCCAGTACTTC; size: NA; D: TRBD2; V: TRBV7-3; J: TRBJ2-5
CDR3: CASSTIFSDRGRGYETQYF; DNA: TGTGCCAGTAGTACAATTTTCTCGGACAGGGGGCGAGGATACGAGACCCAGTACTTC; size: NA; D: TRBD1; V: TRBV19; J: TRBJ2-5
CDR3: CASSINRMETQYF; DNA: TGTGCCAGCAGCATCAATAGAATGGAGACCCAGTACTTC; size: NA; D: NA; V: TRBV11-2; J: TRBJ2-5